This T cell receptor beta chain was obtained from a study of vaccination and CD4 T cells after COVID-19 (dated by TCRdb to the early 2020s). Study-level background: Convalescent patients had a positive SARS-CoV-2 result on nasal swab PCR, and of these patients, nine had mild disease and one had severe disease. In the convalescent cohort there were six males and four females, among whom were two Hispanic individuals, seven Caucasians, two Asians and one multiracial person. Participants got two doses of the Pfizer-BioNTech BNT162b2 vaccine (n=8) or two doses of the Moderna mRNA-1273 vaccine (n=2). Post-COVID blood samples from convalescent patients were collected a median of about 110 days after diagnosis, with a range of 35 to 161 days. Post-vaccine blood samples were collected a median of about 66 days after the second vaccine dose, ranging from roughly 12 to 250 days. Culture stimuli were overlapping spike peptide pools from SARS-CoV-2 and from the common cold coronaviruses HCoV-NL63, HCoV-OC43 and HCoV-229E. Control cultures received a CEFX viral epitope pool as the positive control, an HIV-1 Nef peptide pool as the negative control, or no peptide. In roughly eleven COVID-19 convalescent patients and a few infection-naive healthy vaccine recipients, the spike-specific CD4+ TCR repertoire before mRNA vaccination was compared with the repertoire after mRNA vaccination. What the work shows at the level of the full study, not this receptor alone: The study included relatively few convalescent patients and did not analyze early timepoints after natural infection. Among the post-vaccine SARS-CoV-2-reactive clones in convalescent patients, a median approximately 90% showed up only after vaccination, which suggests vaccine-specific priming. The median number of SARS-CoV-2-reactive clonotypes rose from 20 to 25 after infection to 30 to 45 after vaccination, but the change was not significant. In convalescent patients, nearly all vaccine-specific clones (304 of 307) were found to be mono-reactive for SARS-CoV-2 spike rather than cross-reactive with common cold coronaviruses.

Regarding this clonotype: Its antigen is not yet known. No much larger clone exists at a distance of one base, and base qualities are not known.

The label giving this sample's treatment or condition can be read as: roughly 10-day PBMC culture with coronavirus spike peptide pools or control peptides (ViraFEST assay). The study used the ViraFEST assay, which expanded antigen-specific T cells with peptide pools and then identified expanded clonotypes by TCR sequencing. The convalescent patients' positive SARS-CoV-2 PCR tests fell between March and December 2020, which was before the Alpha, Beta and Delta variants emerged in the United States. More than 1.5 million PBMCs per well were cultured in IMDM with roughly 5% human AB serum and about 9.2 IU/ml IL-2, plus 10 ug/ml peptide pools. Half of the culture medium was replaced with fresh IL-2-containing medium on days 3 and 7. CD4+ T cells were isolated after roughly eleven days of culture through negative selection using the EasySep CD4+ T cell isolation kit. PBMCs were separated from whole blood using Ficoll-Paque Plus gradient centrifugation and then either used fresh or cryopreserved at -140C. Culture conditions were generally each tested in triplicate wells.

Receptors were amplified or captured by PCR. TCR sequencing of DNA from cultured CD4+ T cells used the Oncomine TCR Beta short-read assay at the Johns Hopkins FTIC core. The QIAamp micro DNA kit was used to extract genomic DNA from the cultured CD4+ T cells. The Oncomine TCR Beta libraries from cultured CD4+ T cells were pooled using unique dual indexes and then sequenced on an Illumina iSeq 100. The study's processing was this. Non-productive sequences were filtered out, and CDR3s that did not start with C, did not end with F or W, or were shorter than 7 amino acids were discarded. Antigen-specific clonotypes were identified with the MANAFEST web application by comparing peptide-stimulated wells with reference and other culture wells. Positive clones required FDR below 0.05, an odds ratio above 5, and productive frequency above 0.1% in at least two of three replicate wells. Clonotypes that were significantly expanded in both SARS-CoV-2 spike wells and at least one common cold coronavirus spike condition were defined as cross-reactive. Using R version 3.6.1, CDR3 homology was evaluated through Levenshtein distances (stringdist) along with unrooted phylogenetic trees (ape). Clones were called with MiXCR by TCRdb after fastp trimmed the public reads at Q25, and only in-frame beta chains were retained. Each CDR3 protein appears once, grouped with its most common genes and DNA. V and J calls and clone size were set by TCRdb, not the authors. The sample table contains just over 15,000 distinct CDR3 sequences; only one count was recorded for approximately 71% of them. The leading ten clones occupy 15% to 20% of the sample.

CDR1 is given as SEHNR and CDR2 as FQNEAQ, both from the germline V gene (reference sequence). The junction carries 9 bases between V and J, which are trimmed by 0 bases and 0 bases respectively. Inclusive of the bounding cysteine and phenylalanine, the CDR3 is 16 residues long. Only the CDR3 portion is preserved as DNA: 48 bases, with reading frame beginning at the first base. Recombination joined TRBV7-9 with TRBJ1-5, with the D gene not clear enough to name. Sequencing was done on a sample of CD4+ T cells from blood, cultured in vitro. This clonotype originated in a human donor who had recovered from COVID-19. The CDR3 corresponds to CASSLAGSYSNQPQHF. Read as DNA, the sequence is TGTGCCAGCAGCTTAGCGGGTAGTTATAGCAATCAGCCCCAGCATTTT. The CDR3 plus the reference TRBV7-9 and TRBJ1-5 genes for the other parts give the full variable domain: DTGVSQNPRHKITKRGQNVTFRCDPISEHNRLYWYRQTLGQGPEFLTYFQNEAQLEKSRLLSDRFSAERPKGSFSTLEIQRTEQGDSAMYLCASSLAGSYSNQPQHFGDGTRLSIL.